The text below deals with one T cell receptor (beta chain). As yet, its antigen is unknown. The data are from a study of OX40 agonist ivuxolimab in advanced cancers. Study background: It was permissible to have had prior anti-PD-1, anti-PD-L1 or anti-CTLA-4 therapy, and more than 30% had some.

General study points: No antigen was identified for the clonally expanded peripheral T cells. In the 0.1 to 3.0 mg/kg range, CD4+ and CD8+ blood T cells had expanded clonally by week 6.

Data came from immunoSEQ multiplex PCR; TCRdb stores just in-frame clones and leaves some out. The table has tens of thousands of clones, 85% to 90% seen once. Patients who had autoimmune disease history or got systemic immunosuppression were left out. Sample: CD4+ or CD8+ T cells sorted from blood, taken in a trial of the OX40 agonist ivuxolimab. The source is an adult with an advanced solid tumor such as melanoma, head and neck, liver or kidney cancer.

The CDR3 here is CASRLADNEQFF. CDR3 nucleotides: TGTGCCAGCAGATTAGCGGACAATGAGCAGTTCTTC. J is TRBJ2-1 and V is TRBV27; tentatively, D is TRBD2 (6 bases). The CDR3 loop spans 12 amino acids. The V gene's germline CDR1 is MNHEY and CDR2 SMNVEV (reference sequence). Trimming shortened V by 6 bases and J by 5 bases, and 8 bases separated the two germline ends.